This T cell receptor beta chain was recovered during a study of cytomegalovirus exposure and HLA in healthy donors. The germline V and J ends were trimmed by 7 bases and 3 bases, with 12 bases remaining between them. CDR3 length: 12 residues. CDR1 is SQVTM and CDR2 is ANQGSEA in the germline V gene. Assay: immunoSEQ multiplex PCR; the TCRdb copy retains only in-frame clones and omits some. The profile shows about 140,000 clones, roughly four fifths of them singletons. Separate from the roughly 710-subject first cohort, the roughly 120-subject validation cohort was the one that the donors belonged to. Worth noting for this clone: Its antigen is not known.

Overall study results and limits: Most TCR sequences proved rare, with some public TCRs found in many donors. The classifier was said to identify cytomegalovirus status with high specificity and sensitivity.

V usage is TRBV29-1 and J usage is TRBJ1-1, with D tentatively TRBD1 (5 bases). The origin of this receptor is a woman aged 30 to 39 in good health and CMV-seronegative. Sample: PBMCs. For the CDR3, the DNA is TGCAGCGGCGGGACTCAGTACACTGAAGCTTTCTTT. Protein sequence: CSGGTQYTEAFF.